This T cell receptor beta chain was sequenced in a study of cytomegalovirus exposure and HLA in healthy donors. Whole-study context: Earlier, 95 million to 130 million unique TCR beta sequences were recovered from around 180 million T cells by an analysis. From HLA-typed donors, an early data release held 70 million to 95 million unique TCRs. Study-wide results and caveats: Later analysis identified a missense DCLRE1C variant that was linked to TCR beta V- and J-gene trimming. The CMV antigen specificity of a few CMV-associated chains was confirmed through in vitro analysis.

In regard to this clone: Its antigen is unknown.

Both 60 Vbeta primers and 13 Jbeta primers went into the PCR. Method: immunoSEQ multiplex PCR; TCRdb's copy keeps in-frame clones and lacks some. This sample has over 70,000 clones, with roughly 78% found just once. The CDR3 is made up of 13 amino acids. The germline CDR1 and CDR2 sequences are SGHTA and FQGNSA. The V end was cut by 5 bases, the J end by 4 bases, with 8 bases between. What was sequenced was PBMCs. The V call is TRBV7-2, the J call TRBJ2-2; D is possibly TRBD2 (5 bases). The origin of this receptor is a male donor in good health and CMV-seropositive. CDR3 protein: CASSPDSTGELFF. CDR3 sequence (DNA): TGTGCCAGCAGCCCGGACTCCACCGGGGAGCTGTTTTTT.